The T cell receptor (beta chain) under discussion was sequenced for a study of T cell repertoires in ileal Crohn's disease. The overall study: Roughly 470 nanograms of biopsy DNA per sample underwent TCRB immunosequencing. Study-wide results and limits: High-frequency clones were more common in sorted CD8 than CD4 cells.

The data were produced by immunoSEQ multiplex PCR, yet TCRdb's version contains in-frame clones alone and is incomplete. Here the sample spans about 3,100 clones, about two thirds being singletons. Time point noted: proximal margin of the surgical specimen (macroscopically non-inflamed). Eligibility required adulthood, ileal or ileocolonic Crohn's disease and indicated ileocolonic resection. About this clone: Its antigen is undetermined.

The TCR sequence derives from an adult with Crohn's disease. The sample taken for sequencing was ileal tissue.

CDR3 sequence: CASSYFRLAGMNEQFF. The CDR3 coding sequence is TGTGCCAGCAGTTACTTTCGTCTAGCGGGCATGAATGAGCAGTTCTTC. The V call is TRBV6-6, the J call TRBJ2-1; 8 bases are a match to TRBD2. This CDR3 spans 16 amino acids. The ends lost 1 base at V and 7 bases at J; junction bases unmatched: 9. CDR1 is MNHNY and CDR2 is SVGAGI in the germline V gene (reference sequence).